Presented here are 2 T cell receptor beta chains from one specimen sequenced in a study of blood T cells in healthy people across ages. Sample-barcoded 5' priming and a J-beta primer mix drove a second PCR of about 6 to 12 cycles. TCRdb re-derived calls from the 5' RACE reads in MiXCR, one entry per CDR3 protein. There are more than 1,400,000 distinct CDR3 sequences in the sample; approximately 40% occur only once, and 7% to 9% lies in the top ten. The sequenced sample consisted of blood. These receptors all come from a woman under 30 in good health.

J is TRBJ2-7 and V is TRBV6-5, with D possibly being TRBD1 or TRBD2 (5 bases each). This CDR3 spans 14 amino acids. Germline CDR1 and CDR2: MNHEY and SVGAGI. Trimming removed 6 bases at V and 3 bases at J, with 15 bases between. CDR3 bases: TGTGCCAGCAGACCTCAGGGACGGATCTACGAGCAGTACTTC. This codes for CASRPQGRIYEQYF.

Only a few counts were recorded for this clonotype. The chain combines TRBV11-2 with TRBJ2-7; 13 positions match TRBD2. The CDR3 is made up of 18 amino acids. Germline values: CDR1 SGHAT, CDR2 FQNNGV. V lost 0 bases to trimming and J lost 3 bases; unmatched junction nucleotides: 8. Written as DNA, the CDR3 is TGTGCCAGCAGCTTAGAGGCACAACTAGCGGGAGGGCTCTACGAGCAGTACTTC. Protein: CASSLEAQLAGGLYEQYF.